These 6 T cell receptor beta chains share one sample of origin, sequenced in a study of T cells in Graves' hyperthyroidism and ophthalmopathy. It was RNA transcripts that yielded the amplified TCR beta CDR3 regions. The HTBI primer set served for first-round RT-PCR of the TCR CDR3. Using its own MiXCR run on the multiplex PCR reads, TCRdb lists one record per CDR3 protein. The sample consists of fewer than 500,000 distinct CDR3 sequences, about 14% of them appearing once. Sample: blood. These receptor sequences come from a woman between 25 and 40 years old with Graves' ophthalmopathy.

The table lists this clonotype with a few counts. This chain connects TRBV5-5 to TRBJ2-5; no firm D call. The V gene's germline CDR1 is SGHKS and CDR2 YYEKEE (reference sequence). The V gene lost 4 bases and the J gene lost 4 bases, with 11 bases spanning the gap. The CDR3 has 13 residues. CDR3 residues: CASSLHRGETQYF. CDR3 DNA sequence: TGTGCCAGCAGCCTCCACAGAGGAGAGACCCAGTACTTC.

This clonotype was seen many times. Relative to the germline gene, one junction end is altered; a read error may explain this. The V and J genes are TRBV5-5 and TRBJ1-1, with unresolved D. CDR3 length: 13 residues. Germline V CDR1 and CDR2: SGHKS, YYEKEE (reference sequence). This CDR3 reads CANSLEDYTEAFF. The DNA for the CDR3 is TGTGCCAACAGCTTGGAGGACTACACTGAAGCTTTCTTT.

This clonotype has at least ten counts. This chain uses TRBV2 with TRBJ1-6, with a weak D call TRBD1 (6 bases). Germline V gene lookup returns CDR1 SNHLY and CDR2 FYNNEI. The CDR3 spans 16 residues. Trimming pared 5 bases from V and 3 bases from J, leaving 14 bases between. Here the CDR3 reads CASSSSRGSYNSPLHF. As DNA, the CDR3 is TGTGCCAGCAGTTCAAGCAGGGGAAGCTATAATTCACCCCTCCACTTT.

CDR3 amino acids: CASSLDLRTRLFF. For the CDR3, the DNA is TGTGCCAGCAGCTTAGATCTTAGGACTAGGCTGTTCTTC. The chain links TRBV7-9 to TRBJ2-1; 7 bases align to TRBD2. Germline-derived CDR1 and CDR2 are SEHNR and FQNEAQ (reference sequence). The junction had 9 bases not matched to a gene; V was cut back by 1 base and J by 15 bases. The CDR3 covers 13 residues.

Comment on this clonotype: One junction end disagrees with the germline gene, perhaps due to a read error. The chain couples TRBV7-7 to TRBJ2-7, with D uncertain. This CDR3 spans 13 amino acids. Per germline, CDR1 SSHAT and CDR2 FNYEAQ (reference sequence). CDR3 DNA: TGTGCTAGCAGCTTGAACTTCAACTACGAGCAGTACTTC. This codes for CASSLNFNYEQYF. Combining the CDR3 with reference TRBV7-7 and TRBJ2-7 gives the whole variable domain GAGVSQSPRYKVTKRGQDVTLRCDPISSHATLYWYQQALGQGPEFLTYFNYEAQPDKSGLPSDRFSAERPEGSISTLTIQRTEQRDSAMYRCASSLNFNYEQYFGPGTRLTVT.

The sample holds many counts of this clonotype. The chain has TRBV30 and TRBJ2-7; unclear D gene. Trimming shortened V by 0 bases and J by 4 bases, and 7 bases separated the two germline ends. The CDR3 sequence is 12 residues long. Germline V CDR1 and CDR2: GTSNPN, SVGIG (reference sequence). CDR3 DNA: TGTGCCTGGAGTGTACGGGCGTACGAGCAGTACTTC. Protein sequence: CAWSVRAYEQYF.